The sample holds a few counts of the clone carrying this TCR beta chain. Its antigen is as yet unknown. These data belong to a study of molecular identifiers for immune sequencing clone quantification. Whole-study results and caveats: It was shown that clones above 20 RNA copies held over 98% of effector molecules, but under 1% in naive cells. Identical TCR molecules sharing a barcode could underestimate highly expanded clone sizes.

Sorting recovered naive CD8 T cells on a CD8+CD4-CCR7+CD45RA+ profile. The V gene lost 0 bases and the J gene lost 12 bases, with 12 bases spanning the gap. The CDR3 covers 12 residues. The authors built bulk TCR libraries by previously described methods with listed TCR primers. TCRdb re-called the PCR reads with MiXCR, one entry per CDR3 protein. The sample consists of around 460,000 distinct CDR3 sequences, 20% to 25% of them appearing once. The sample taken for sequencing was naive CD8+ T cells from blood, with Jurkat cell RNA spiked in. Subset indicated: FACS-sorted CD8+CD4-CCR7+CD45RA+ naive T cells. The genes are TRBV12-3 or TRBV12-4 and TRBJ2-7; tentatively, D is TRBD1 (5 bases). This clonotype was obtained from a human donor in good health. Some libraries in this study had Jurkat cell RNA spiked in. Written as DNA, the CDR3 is TGTGCCAGCAGTTTAGCGCTCCAGGGTATGTACTTC. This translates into CASSLALQGMYF.